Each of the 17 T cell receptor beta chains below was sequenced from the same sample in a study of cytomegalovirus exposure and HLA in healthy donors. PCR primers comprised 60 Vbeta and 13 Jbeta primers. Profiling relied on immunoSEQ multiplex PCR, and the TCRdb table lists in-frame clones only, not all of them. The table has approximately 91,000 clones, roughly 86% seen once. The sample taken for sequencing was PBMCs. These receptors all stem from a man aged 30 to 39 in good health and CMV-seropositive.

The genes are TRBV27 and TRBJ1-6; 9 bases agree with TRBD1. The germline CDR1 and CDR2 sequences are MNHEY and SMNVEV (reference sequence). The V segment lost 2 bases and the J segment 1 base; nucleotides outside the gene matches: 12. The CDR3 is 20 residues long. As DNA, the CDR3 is TGTGCCAGCAGTTTAAAGTACACAGGGGGCATCAGATCCTATAATTCACCCCTCCACTTT. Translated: CASSLKYTGGIRSYNSPLHF.

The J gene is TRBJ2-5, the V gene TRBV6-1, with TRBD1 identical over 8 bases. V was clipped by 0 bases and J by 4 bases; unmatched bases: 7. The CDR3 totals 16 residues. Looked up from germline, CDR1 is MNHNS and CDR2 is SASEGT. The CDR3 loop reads CASSEAAGQGRETQYF. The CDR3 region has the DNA TGTGCCAGCAGTGAAGCGGCCGGACAGGGTAGAGAGACCCAGTACTTC.

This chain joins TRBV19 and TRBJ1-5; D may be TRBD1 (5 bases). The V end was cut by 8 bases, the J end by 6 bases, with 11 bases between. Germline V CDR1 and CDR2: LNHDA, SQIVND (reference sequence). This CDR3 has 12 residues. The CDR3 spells CASRGEVQPQHF. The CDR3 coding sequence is TGTGCCAGTCGGGGGGAGGTTCAGCCCCAGCATTTT.

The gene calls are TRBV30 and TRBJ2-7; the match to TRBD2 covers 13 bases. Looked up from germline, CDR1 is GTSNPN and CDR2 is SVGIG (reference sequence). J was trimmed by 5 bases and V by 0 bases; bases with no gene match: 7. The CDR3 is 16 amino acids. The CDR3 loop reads CAWSVRRLAGGNEQYF. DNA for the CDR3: TGTGCCTGGAGTGTACGCAGACTAGCGGGAGGTAACGAGCAGTACTTC.

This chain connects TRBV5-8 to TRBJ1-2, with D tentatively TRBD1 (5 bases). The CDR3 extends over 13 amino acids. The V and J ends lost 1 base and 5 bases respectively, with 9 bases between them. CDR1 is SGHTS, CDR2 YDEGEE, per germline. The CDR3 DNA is TGTGCCAGCAGCTTGACAGGATTGTATGGCTACACCTTC. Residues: CASSLTGLYGYTF.

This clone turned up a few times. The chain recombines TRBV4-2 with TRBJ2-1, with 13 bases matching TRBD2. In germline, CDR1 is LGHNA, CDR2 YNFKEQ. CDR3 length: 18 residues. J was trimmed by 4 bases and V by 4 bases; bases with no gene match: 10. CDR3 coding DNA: TGTGCCAGCAGCCGTCAACTAGCGGGAGGGCCCGGGTACAATGAGCAGTTCTTC. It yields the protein CASSRQLAGGPGYNEQFF.

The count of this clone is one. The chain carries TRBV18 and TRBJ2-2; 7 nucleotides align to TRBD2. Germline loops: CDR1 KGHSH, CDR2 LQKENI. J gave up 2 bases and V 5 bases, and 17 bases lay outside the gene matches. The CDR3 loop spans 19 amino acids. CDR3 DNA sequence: TGTGCCAGCTCATCGATACGCGGGAGTACGCCCCGAAACACCGGGGAGCTGTTTTTT. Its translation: CASSSIRGSTPRNTGELFF.

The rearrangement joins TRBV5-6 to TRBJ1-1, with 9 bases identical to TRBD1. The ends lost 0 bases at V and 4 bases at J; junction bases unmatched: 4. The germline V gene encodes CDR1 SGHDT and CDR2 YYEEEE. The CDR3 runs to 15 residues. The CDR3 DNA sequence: TGTGCCAGCAGCTTGGACTACAGGGGGCTCACTGAAGCTTTCTTT. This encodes CASSLDYRGLTEAFF. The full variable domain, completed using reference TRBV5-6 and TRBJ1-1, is DAGVTQSPTHLIKTRGQQVTLRCSPKSGHDTVSWYQQALGQGPQFIFQYYEEEERQRGNFPDRFSGHQFPNYSSELNVNALLLGDSALYLCASSLDYRGLTEAFFGQGTRLTVV.

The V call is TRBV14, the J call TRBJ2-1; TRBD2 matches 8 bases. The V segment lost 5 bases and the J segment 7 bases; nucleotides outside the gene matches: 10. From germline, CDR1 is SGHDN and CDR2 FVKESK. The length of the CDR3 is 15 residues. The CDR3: CASSSAGGPANEQFF. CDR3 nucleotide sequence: TGTGCCAGCAGCAGCGCGGGAGGCCCTGCAAATGAGCAGTTCTTC.

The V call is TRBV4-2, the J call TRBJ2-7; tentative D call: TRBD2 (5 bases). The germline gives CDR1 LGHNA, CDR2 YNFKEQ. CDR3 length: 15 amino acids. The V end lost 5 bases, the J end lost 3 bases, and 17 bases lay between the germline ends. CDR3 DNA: TGTGCCAGCAGCTTGGAGGCGGACTCTGTCTACGAGCAGTACTTC. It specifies CASSLEADSVYEQYF.

The CDR3 bases are TGTGCCAGCAGCATCGGACAGGGTGGCTACAATGAGCAGTTCTTC. Its protein product is CASSIGQGGYNEQFF. The rearrangement joins TRBV7-9 to TRBJ2-1; 8 positions match TRBD1. This CDR3 region has 15 residues. Looked up from germline, CDR1 is SEHNR and CDR2 is FQNEAQ (reference sequence). With V trimmed by 5 bases and J by 3 bases, 6 bases remained unmatched. Full variable domain (missing parts from reference TRBV7-9 and TRBJ2-1): DTGVSQNPRHKITKRGQNVTFRCDPISEHNRLYWYRQTLGQGPEFLTYFQNEAQLEKSRLLSDRFSAERPKGSFSTLEIQRTEQGDSAMYLCASSIGQGGYNEQFFGPGTRLTVL.

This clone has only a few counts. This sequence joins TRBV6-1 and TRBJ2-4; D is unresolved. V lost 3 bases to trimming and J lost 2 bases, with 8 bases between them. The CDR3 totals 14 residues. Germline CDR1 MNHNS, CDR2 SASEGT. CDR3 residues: CASSDSVTKNIQYF. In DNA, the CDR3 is TGTGCCAGCAGTGATTCGGTAACCAAAAACATTCAGTACTTC.

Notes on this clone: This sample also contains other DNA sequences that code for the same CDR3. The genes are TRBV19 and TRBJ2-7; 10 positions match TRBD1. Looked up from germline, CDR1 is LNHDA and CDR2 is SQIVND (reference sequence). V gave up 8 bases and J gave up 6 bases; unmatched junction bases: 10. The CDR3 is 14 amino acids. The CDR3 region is CASSRTGTGAEQYF. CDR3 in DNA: TGTGCCAGTTCTCGAACCGGGACAGGGGCCGAGCAGTACTTC.

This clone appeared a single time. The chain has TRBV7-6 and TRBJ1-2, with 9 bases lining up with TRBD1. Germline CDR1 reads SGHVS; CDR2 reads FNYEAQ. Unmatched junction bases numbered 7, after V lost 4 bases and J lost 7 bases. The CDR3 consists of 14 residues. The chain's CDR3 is CASSSDRGVGGYTF. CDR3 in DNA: TGTGCCAGCAGCTCTGACAGGGGGGTAGGTGGCTACACCTTC.

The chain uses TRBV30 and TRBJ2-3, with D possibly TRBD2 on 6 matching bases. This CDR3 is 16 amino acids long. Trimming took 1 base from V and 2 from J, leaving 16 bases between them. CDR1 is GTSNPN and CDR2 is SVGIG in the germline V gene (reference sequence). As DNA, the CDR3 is TGTGCCTGGAGTGGAAGAGGTAGCGGTTCCACAGATACGCAGTATTTT. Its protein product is CAWSGRGSGSTDTQYF.

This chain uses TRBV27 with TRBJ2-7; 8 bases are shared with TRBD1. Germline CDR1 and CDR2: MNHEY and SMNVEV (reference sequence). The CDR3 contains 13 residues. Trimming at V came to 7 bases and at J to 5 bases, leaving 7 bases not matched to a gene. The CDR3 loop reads CASKADRGDEQYF. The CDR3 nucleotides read TGTGCCAGCAAAGCCGACAGGGGAGACGAGCAGTACTTC.

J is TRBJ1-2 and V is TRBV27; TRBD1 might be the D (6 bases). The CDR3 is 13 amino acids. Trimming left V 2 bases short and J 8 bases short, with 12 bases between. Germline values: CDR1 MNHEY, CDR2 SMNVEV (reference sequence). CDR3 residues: CASSLLQGTGYTF. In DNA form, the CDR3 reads TGTGCCAGCAGTTTACTGCAGGGGACGGGCTACACCTTC.